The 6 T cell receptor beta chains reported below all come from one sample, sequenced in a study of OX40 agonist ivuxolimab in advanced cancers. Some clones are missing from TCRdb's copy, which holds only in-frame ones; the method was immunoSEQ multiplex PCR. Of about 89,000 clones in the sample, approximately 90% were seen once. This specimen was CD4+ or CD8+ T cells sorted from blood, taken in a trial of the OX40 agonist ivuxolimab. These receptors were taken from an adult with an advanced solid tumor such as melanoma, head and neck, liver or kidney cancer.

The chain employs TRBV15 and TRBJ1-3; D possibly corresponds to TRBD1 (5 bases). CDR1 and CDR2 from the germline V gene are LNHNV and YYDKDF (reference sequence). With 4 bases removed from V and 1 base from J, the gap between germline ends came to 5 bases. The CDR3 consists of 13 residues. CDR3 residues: CATSTGSGNTIYF. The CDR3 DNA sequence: TGTGCCACCAGCACAGGGTCTGGAAACACCATATATTTT.

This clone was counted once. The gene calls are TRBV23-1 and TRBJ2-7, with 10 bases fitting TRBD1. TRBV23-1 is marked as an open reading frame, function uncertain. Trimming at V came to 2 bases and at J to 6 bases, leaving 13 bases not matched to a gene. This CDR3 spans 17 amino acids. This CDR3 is CASSQIPTGGVWGEQYF. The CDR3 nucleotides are TGCGCCAGCAGTCAAATACCGACAGGGGGCGTTTGGGGCGAGCAGTACTTC.

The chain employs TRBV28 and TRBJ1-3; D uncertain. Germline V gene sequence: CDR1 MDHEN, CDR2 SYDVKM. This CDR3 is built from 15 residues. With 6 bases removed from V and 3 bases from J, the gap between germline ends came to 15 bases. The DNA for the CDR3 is TGTGCCAGCAGCCCCCCCTTGGGTGGTGGAAACACCATATATTTT. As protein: CASSPPLGGGNTIYF. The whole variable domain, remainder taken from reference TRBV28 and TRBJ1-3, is DVKVTQSSRYLVKRTGEKVFLECVQDMDHENMFWYRQDPGLGLRLIYFSYDVKMKEKGDIPEGYSVSREKKERFSLILESASTNQTSMYLCASSPPLGGGNTIYFGEGSWLTVV.

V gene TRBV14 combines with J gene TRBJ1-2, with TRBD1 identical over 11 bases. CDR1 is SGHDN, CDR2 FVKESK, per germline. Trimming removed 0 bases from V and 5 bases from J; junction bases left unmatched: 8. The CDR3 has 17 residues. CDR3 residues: CASSQDIRTGGGYGYTF. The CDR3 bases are TGTGCCAGCAGCCAAGATATCAGGACAGGGGGCGGTTATGGCTACACCTTC.

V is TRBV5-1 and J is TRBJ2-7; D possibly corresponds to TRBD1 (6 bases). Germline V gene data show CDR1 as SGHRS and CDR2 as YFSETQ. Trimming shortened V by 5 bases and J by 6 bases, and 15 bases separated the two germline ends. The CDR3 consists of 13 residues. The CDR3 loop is CASRTNRESEQYF. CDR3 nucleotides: TGCGCCAGCAGGACTAACAGGGAGAGCGAGCAGTACTTC.

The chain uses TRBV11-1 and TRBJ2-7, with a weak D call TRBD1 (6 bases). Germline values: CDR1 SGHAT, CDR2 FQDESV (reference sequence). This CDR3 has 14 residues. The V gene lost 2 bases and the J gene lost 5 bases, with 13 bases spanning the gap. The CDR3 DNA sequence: TGTGCCAGCAGCTTACAAACAGGGAGCGACGAGCAGTACTTC. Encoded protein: CASSLQTGSDEQYF.